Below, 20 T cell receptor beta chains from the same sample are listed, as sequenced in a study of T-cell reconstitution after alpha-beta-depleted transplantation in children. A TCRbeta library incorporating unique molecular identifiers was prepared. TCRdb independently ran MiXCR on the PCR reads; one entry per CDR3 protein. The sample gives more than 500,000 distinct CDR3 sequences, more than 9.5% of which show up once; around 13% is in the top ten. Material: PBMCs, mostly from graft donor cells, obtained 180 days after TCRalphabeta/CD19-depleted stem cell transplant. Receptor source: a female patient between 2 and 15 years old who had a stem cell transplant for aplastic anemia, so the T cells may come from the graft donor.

The CDR3 protein is CSVARDRDEKLFF. In nucleotides, the CDR3 is TGCAGCGTTGCCAGGGACAGGGATGAAAAACTGTTTTTT. The chain recombines TRBV29-1 with TRBJ1-4; TRBD1 agrees at 9 bases. The V gene's germline CDR1 is SQVTM and CDR2 ANQGSEA. The CDR3 is 13 amino acids. V was clipped by 4 bases and J by 6 bases; unmatched bases: 3.

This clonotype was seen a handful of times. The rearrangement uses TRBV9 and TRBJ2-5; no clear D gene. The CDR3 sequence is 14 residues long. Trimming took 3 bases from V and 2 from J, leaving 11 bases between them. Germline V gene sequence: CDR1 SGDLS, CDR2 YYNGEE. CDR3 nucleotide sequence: TGTGCCAGCAGCGCGAAATTCCATCAAGAGACCCAGTACTTC. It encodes CASSAKFHQETQYF.

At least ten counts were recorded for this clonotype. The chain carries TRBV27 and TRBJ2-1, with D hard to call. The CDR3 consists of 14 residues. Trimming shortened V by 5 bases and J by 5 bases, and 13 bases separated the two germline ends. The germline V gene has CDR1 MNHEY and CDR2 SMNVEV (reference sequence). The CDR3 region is CASSAWIEDNEQFF. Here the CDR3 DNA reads TGTGCCAGCAGTGCCTGGATTGAAGACAATGAGCAGTTCTTC.

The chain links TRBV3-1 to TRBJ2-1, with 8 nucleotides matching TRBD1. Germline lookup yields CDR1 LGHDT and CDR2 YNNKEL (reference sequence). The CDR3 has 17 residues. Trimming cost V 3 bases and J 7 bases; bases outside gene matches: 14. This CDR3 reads CASSHLTGGEGWNEQFF. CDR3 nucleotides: TGTGCCAGCAGCCACCTCACAGGGGGAGAGGGGTGGAATGAGCAGTTCTTC.

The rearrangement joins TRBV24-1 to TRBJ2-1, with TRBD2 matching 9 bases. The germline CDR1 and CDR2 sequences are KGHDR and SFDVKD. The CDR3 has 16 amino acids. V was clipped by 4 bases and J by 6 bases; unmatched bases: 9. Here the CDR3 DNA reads TGTGCCACCAGTGACCGTAGCGGGAGCTTTGCCAATGAGCAGTTCTTC. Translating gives CATSDRSGSFANEQFF.

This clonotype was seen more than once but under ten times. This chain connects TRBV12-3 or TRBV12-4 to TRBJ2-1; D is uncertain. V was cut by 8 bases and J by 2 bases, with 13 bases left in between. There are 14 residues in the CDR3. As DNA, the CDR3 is TGTGCCAGCGTCCCGGAGCGCCCCTACAATGAGCAGTTCTTC. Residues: CASVPERPYNEQFF.

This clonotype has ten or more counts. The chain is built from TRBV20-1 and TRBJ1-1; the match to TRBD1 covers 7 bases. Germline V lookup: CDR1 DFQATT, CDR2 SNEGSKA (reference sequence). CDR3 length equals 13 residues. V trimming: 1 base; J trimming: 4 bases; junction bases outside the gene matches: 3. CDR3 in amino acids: CSARGDSFTEAFF. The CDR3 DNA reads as TGCAGTGCTAGAGGGGACAGCTTCACTGAAGCTTTCTTT.

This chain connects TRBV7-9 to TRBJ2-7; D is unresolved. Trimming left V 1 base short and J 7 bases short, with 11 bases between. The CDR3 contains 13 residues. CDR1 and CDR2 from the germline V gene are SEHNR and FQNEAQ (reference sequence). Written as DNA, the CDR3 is TGTGCCAGCAGCTTAGAAACCTCTGCTGAGCAGTACTTC. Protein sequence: CASSLETSAEQYF.

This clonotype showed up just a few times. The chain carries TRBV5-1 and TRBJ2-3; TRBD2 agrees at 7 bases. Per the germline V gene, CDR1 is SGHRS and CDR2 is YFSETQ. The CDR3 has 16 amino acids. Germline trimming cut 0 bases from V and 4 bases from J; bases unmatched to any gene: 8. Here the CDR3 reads CASSLGGGRWADTQYF. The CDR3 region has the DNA TGCGCCAGCAGCTTGGGTGGCGGGAGATGGGCAGATACGCAGTATTTT. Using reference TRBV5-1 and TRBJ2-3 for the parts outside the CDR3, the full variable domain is KAGVTQTPRYLIKTRGQQVTLSCSPISGHRSVSWYQQTPGQGLQFLFEYFSETQRNKGNFPGRFSGRQFSNSRSEMNVSTLELGDSALYLCASSLGGGRWADTQYFGPGTRLTVL.

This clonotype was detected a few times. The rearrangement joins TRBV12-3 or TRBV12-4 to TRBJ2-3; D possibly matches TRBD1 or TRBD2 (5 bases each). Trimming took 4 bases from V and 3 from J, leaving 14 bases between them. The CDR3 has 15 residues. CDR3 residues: CASSSREQTTDTQYF. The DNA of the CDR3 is TGTGCCAGCAGTTCCAGGGAGCAGACGACAGATACGCAGTATTTT.

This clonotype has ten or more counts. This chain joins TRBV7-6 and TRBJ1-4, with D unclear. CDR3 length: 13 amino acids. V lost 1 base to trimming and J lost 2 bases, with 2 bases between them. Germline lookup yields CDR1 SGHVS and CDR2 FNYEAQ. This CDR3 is CASSLGTNEKLFF. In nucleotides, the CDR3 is TGTGCCAGCAGCTTAGGGACTAATGAAAAACTGTTTTTT.

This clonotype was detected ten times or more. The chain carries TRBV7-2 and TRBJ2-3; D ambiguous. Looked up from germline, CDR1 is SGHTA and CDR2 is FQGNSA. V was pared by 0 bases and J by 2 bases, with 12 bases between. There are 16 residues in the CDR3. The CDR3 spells CASSLAGRTITDTQYF. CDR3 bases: TGTGCCAGCAGCTTAGCTGGGCGGACCATCACAGATACGCAGTATTTT.

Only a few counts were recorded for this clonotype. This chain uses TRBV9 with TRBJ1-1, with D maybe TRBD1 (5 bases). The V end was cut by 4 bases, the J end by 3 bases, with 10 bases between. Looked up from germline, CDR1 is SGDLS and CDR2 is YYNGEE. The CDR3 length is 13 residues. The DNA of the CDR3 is TGTGCCAGCAGCAATGGGGGAGACACTGAAGCTTTCTTT. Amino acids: CASSNGGDTEAFF.

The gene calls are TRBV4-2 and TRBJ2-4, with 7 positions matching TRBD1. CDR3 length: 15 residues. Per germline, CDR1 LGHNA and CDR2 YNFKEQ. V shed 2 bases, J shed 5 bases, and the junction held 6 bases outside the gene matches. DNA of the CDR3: TGTGCCAGCAGCCAATTAGGGGGCGTACAAAACATTCAGTACTTC. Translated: CASSQLGGVQNIQYF.

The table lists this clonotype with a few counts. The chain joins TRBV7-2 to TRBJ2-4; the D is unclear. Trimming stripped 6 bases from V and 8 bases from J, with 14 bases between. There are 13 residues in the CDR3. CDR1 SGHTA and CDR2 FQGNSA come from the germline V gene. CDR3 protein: CASRRPGTDIQYF. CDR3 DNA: TGTGCCAGCAGGCGACCGGGCACGGACATTCAGTACTTC.

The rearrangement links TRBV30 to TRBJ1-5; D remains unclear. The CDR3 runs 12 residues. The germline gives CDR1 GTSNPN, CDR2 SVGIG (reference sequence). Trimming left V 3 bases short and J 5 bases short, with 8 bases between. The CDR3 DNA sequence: TGTGCCTGGAGCCGCCGGCATCAGCCCCAGCATTTT. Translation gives CAWSRRHQPQHF.

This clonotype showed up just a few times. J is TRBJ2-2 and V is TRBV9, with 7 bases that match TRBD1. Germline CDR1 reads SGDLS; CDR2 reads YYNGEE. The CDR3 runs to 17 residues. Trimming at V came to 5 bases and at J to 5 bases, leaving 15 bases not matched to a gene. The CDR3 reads CASRNTRDRVRTGELFF. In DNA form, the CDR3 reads TGTGCCAGCAGAAATACCAGAGACAGGGTGCGGACCGGGGAGCTGTTTTTT.

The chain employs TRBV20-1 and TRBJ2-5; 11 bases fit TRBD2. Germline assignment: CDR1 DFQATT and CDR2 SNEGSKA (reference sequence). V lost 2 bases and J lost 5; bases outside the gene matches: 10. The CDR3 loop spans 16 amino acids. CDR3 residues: CSARTPGLAVWETQYF. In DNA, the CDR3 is TGCAGTGCTAGAACTCCGGGACTAGCGGTCTGGGAGACCCAGTACTTC.

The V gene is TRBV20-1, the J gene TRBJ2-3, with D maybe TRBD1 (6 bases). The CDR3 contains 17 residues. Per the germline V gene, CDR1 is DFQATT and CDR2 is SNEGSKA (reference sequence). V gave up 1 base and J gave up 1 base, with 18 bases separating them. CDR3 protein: CSARAYTGIRGTDTQYF. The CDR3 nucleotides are TGCAGTGCTAGAGCATACACAGGGATTAGGGGCACAGATACGCAGTATTTT.

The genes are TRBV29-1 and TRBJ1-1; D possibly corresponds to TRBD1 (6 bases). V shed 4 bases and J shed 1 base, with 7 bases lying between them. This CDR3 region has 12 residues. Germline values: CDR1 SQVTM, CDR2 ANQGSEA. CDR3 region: CSVAGANTEAFF. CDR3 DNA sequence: TGCAGCGTTGCAGGGGCGAACACTGAAGCTTTCTTT. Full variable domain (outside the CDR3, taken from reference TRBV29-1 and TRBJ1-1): SAVISQKPSRDICQRGTSLTIQCQVDSQVTMMFWYRQQPGQSLTLIATANQGSEATYESGFVIDKFPISRPNLTFSTLTVSNMSPEDSSIYLCSVAGANTEAFFGQGTRLTVV.